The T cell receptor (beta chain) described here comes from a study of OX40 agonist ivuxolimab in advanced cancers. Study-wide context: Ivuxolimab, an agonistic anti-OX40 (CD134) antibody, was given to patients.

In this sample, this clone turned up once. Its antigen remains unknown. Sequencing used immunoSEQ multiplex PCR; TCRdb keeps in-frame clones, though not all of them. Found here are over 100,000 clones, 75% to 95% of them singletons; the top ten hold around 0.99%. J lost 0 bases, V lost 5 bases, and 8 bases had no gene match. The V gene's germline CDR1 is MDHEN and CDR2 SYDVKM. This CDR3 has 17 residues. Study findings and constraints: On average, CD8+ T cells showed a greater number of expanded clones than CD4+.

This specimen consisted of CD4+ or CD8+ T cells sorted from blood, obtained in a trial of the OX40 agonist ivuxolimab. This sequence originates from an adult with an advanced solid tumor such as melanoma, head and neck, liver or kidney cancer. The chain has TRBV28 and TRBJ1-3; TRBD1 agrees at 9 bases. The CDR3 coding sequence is TGTGCCAGCAGTCCAGGGGACAGGGAGAGCTCTGGAAACACCATATATTTT. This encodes CASSPGDRESSGNTIYF.